The next 14 T cell receptor beta chains were all read from a single sample in a study of post-analysis software for immune sequencing data. General observations from the study: TRBV5-6, TRBV5-1 and TRBV20-1 were among four or five TRBV segments more frequent in patients than controls.

TCR beta libraries were prepared from cDNA with unique molecular identifiers. One entry per CDR3 protein results from TCRdb running MiXCR on the PCR reads. The sample holds under 900,000 distinct CDR3 sequences, approximately 50% seen once. Their specific antigens are unknown. Material: blood. These receptors came from a girl aged 5-17 years with multiple sclerosis.

The V and J genes are TRBV20-1 and TRBJ2-7; TRBD2 aligns across 10 bases. CDR1 DFQATT and CDR2 SNEGSKA come from the germline V gene (reference sequence). Trimming took 0 bases from V and 7 from J; bases not matched to a gene: 9. This CDR3 comprises 15 residues. The CDR3 DNA sequence: TGCAGTGCTAGAGATATGGTAGCGGGGGGCTTGGAGCAGTACTTC. It codes for CSARDMVAGGLEQYF.

This clonotype was seen a few times. Here the CDR3 reads CASSGGRSNYGYTF. For the CDR3, the DNA is TGTGCCAGCAGTGGGGGCAGATCGAACTATGGCTACACCTTC. The chain combines TRBV25-1 with TRBJ1-2, with D tentatively TRBD1 (5 bases). Germline V gene data show CDR1 as MGHDK and CDR2 as SYGVNS. CDR3 length equals 14 residues. Trimming pared 4 bases from V and 2 bases from J, leaving 11 bases between.

The CDR3 region is CAGKISGSYEQYF. The CDR3 bases are TGTGCCGGAAAGATTAGCGGCTCCTACGAGCAGTACTTC. The chain uses TRBV6-2 or TRBV6-3 and TRBJ2-7; perhaps TRBD2 as D (6 bases). Germline V gene lookup returns CDR1 MNHEY and CDR2 SVGEGT. This CDR3 is 13 amino acids long. Trimming left V 11 bases short and J 0 bases short, with 14 bases between.

This clonotype was detected only a few times. The chain combines TRBV25-1 with TRBJ2-1, with 12 bases aligning to TRBD2. Germline lookup yields CDR1 MGHDK and CDR2 SYGVNS. V was clipped by 4 bases and J by 5 bases; unmatched bases: 3. The length of the CDR3 is 15 residues. CDR3 DNA: TGTGCCAGCAGTGGCCTAGCGGGAGGGAACAATGAGCAGTTCTTC. As protein: CASSGLAGGNNEQFF.

J is TRBJ1-1 and V is TRBV12-5; D is uncertain. Between the trimmed V and J ends, which lost 7 bases and 1 base, there was a span of 16 bases. The CDR3 runs to 15 residues. Germline V gene sequence: CDR1 LGHNT, CDR2 FRNRAP. DNA of the CDR3: TGTGCTAGTGTACCGAGTCAAACCCAGAACACTGAAGCTTTCTTT. Protein: CASVPSQTQNTEAFF.

The J gene is TRBJ1-5, the V gene TRBV7-2; perhaps TRBD1 as D (5 bases). V lost 4 bases to trimming and J lost 6 bases, with 22 bases between them. The germline CDR1 and CDR2 sequences are SGHTA and FQGNSA. The CDR3 loop spans 17 amino acids. The chain's CDR3 is CASSWGSSNPGGQPQHF. CDR3 coding DNA: TGTGCCAGCAGCTGGGGCAGCTCAAACCCAGGTGGTCAGCCCCAGCATTTT. The full variable domain, with the rest looked up from reference TRBV7-2 and TRBJ1-5, is GAGVSQSPSNKVTEKGKDVELRCDPISGHTALYWYRQSLGQGLEFLIYFQGNSAPDKSGLPSDRFSAERTGGSVSTLTIQRTQQEDSAVYLCASSWGSSNPGGQPQHFGDGTRLSIL.

This clonotype has only a few counts. The V and J genes are TRBV29-1 and TRBJ2-7; TRBD1 might be the D (5 bases). The ends were cut back, 6 bases at V and 1 base at J, with 13 bases in the middle. Germline V gene sequence: CDR1 SQVTM, CDR2 ANQGSEA. The CDR3 covers 13 residues. As DNA, the CDR3 is TGCAGCGTCCTCGGACACCTATCCTACGAGCAGTACTTC. Its translation is CSVLGHLSYEQYF.

CDR3 bases: TGTGCCACCAGCGGACTCACCGAGTTCAAGTGGGATAACTATGGCTACACCTTC. Protein product: CATSGLTEFKWDNYGYTF. The chain employs TRBV15 and TRBJ1-2, with D uncertain. Trimming cost V 5 bases and J 1 base, with 23 bases left between them. The CDR3 contains 18 residues. Germline CDR1 LNHNV, CDR2 YYDKDF (reference sequence).

This chain joins TRBV5-1 and TRBJ2-1; maybe TRBD2 (6 bases). The CDR3 consists of 15 residues. Germline V gene lookup returns CDR1 SGHRS and CDR2 YFSETQ. V lost 3 bases to trimming and J lost 4 bases, with 14 bases between them. In DNA, the CDR3 is TGCGCCAGCAGCTCACGCAAGGGACTTTACAATGAGCAGTTCTTC. It specifies CASSSRKGLYNEQFF.

A few counts support this clonotype. The V gene is TRBV20-1, the J gene TRBJ1-1; the D gene is possibly TRBD1 (5 bases). There are 14 residues in the CDR3. V lost 3 bases and J 0 bases, leaving 11 bases between the germline ends. The germline CDR1 and CDR2 sequences are DFQATT and SNEGSKA (reference sequence). In nucleotides, the CDR3 is TGCAGTGCTAGGCAAGGGGCCATGAACACTGAAGCTTTCTTT. Translated: CSARQGAMNTEAFF.

The rearrangement joins TRBV10-3 to TRBJ2-2; perhaps TRBD1 as D (7 bases). The V and J ends lost 6 bases and 4 bases respectively, with 15 bases between them. This CDR3 has 15 amino acids. Germline V gene sequence: CDR1 ENHRY, CDR2 SYGVKD. The CDR3 DNA reads TGTGCCATCAGCCAGGGGGGTTCGACCACCGGGGAGCTGTTTTTT. This gives the protein CAISQGGSTTGELFF.

The CDR3 reads CSEVSGETYNEQFF. The CDR3 region has the DNA TGCAGCGAAGTTAGCGGGGAAACCTACAATGAGCAGTTCTTC. The rearrangement joins TRBV29-1 to TRBJ2-1; the match to TRBD2 covers 8 bases. V shed 7 bases and J 2 bases; nucleotides not matched to a gene: 7. The germline V gene encodes CDR1 SQVTM and CDR2 ANQGSEA. The CDR3 loop spans 14 amino acids.

The J gene is TRBJ2-2, the V gene TRBV6-2 or TRBV6-3; D perhaps matches TRBD2 (6 bases). The CDR3 consists of 15 residues. V was shortened by 8 bases and J by 4 bases, with 17 bases between the two germline ends. The V gene's germline CDR1 is MNHEY and CDR2 SVGEGT. CDR3 DNA sequence: TGTGCCAGCTCGCGGGGTTCCCTGGCCACCGGGGAGCTGTTTTTT. It yields the protein CASSRGSLATGELFF.

This clonotype was counted a few times. V and J are TRBV24-1 and TRBJ2-3, with 7 bases matching TRBD1. The CDR3 has 12 residues. V lost 9 bases, J lost 11 bases, and 10 bases stayed unmatched. Germline V gene data show CDR1 as KGHDR and CDR2 as SFDVKD. CDR3 residues: CATSSGGPGQYF. The DNA for the CDR3 is TGTGCCACCTCCTCAGGGGGTCCCGGGCAGTATTTT.